This entry concerns a single T cell receptor beta chain. Its antigen is still unknown. The table came from immunoSEQ multiplex PCR; TCRdb's copy has only in-frame clones and leaves some out. The repertoire holds 55,000 to 65,000 clones, with around 86% as singletons. The sample originates from a study of OX40 agonist ivuxolimab in advanced cancers. This CDR3 has 14 residues. Trimming took 0 bases from V and 3 from J, leaving 10 bases between them. CDR1 and CDR2 (germline): SGDLS, YYNGEE. Study-wide points: Near-lowest levels of clonal expansion characterized partial responders at 0.1-3.0 mg/kg.

Sequenced here: CD4+ or CD8+ T cells sorted from blood, sampled in a trial of the OX40 agonist ivuxolimab. The chain combines TRBV9 with TRBJ2-7; D not certain. This TCR came from an adult with an advanced solid tumor such as melanoma, head and neck, liver or kidney cancer. DNA for the CDR3: TGTGCCAGCAGCGTAGATTGGGATGGCTACGAGCAGTACTTC. Amino acid sequence: CASSVDWDGYEQYF.